These 23 T cell receptor beta chains came from one sample sequenced in a study of blood T cells in healthy people across ages. The authors ran a second PCR of 7 to 11 cycles using a sample-barcoded 5' primer and a J-beta primer mix. TCRdb used MiXCR to reprocess the 5' RACE reads, holding one entry per CDR3 protein. The table lists fewer than 900,000 distinct CDR3 sequences, 35% to 45% of them singletons. The sequenced sample consisted of blood. The origin of the receptors is a woman aged 60-75 years in good health.

The chain uses TRBV6-1 and TRBJ1-2, with TRBD1 matching 8 bases. CDR1 is MNHNS, CDR2 SASEGT, per germline. V shed 4 bases and J 8 bases; nucleotides not matched to a gene: 12. The CDR3 runs to 15 residues. CDR3 nucleotide sequence: TGTGCCAGCAGTGGACGGACAGGGACAAGTGACGGCTACACCTTC. This translates into CASSGRTGTSDGYTF.

A single count supports this clonotype. The chain is built from TRBV3-1 and TRBJ1-1; D is unresolved. V gave up 4 bases and J gave up 0 bases, with 9 bases separating them. This CDR3 comprises 14 residues. Germline V lookup: CDR1 LGHDT, CDR2 YNNKEL (reference sequence). CDR3 DNA sequence: TGTGCCAGCAGCCGATTCGGGATGAACACTGAAGCTTTCTTT. It encodes CASSRFGMNTEAFF. Supplemented by reference TRBV3-1 and TRBJ1-1, the full variable domain reads DTAVSQTPKYLVTQMGNDKSIKCEQNLGHDTMYWYKQDSKKFLKIMFSYNNKELIINETVPNRFSPKSPDKAHLNLHINSLELGDSAVYFCASSRFGMNTEAFFGQGTRLTVV.

This clonotype turned up a few times. This chain connects TRBV27 to TRBJ2-3; tentative D call: TRBD2 (5 bases). The V end was cut by 1 base, the J end by 0 bases, with 11 bases between. CDR1 is MNHEY and CDR2 is SMNVEV in the germline V gene (reference sequence). This CDR3 has 16 amino acids. CDR3 DNA: TGTGCCAGCAGTTTATATGCGGGTACTAGCACAGATACGCAGTATTTT. It is translated as CASSLYAGTSTDTQYF.

This clonotype was observed a handful of times. This chain connects TRBV7-2 to TRBJ2-1, with 11 bases identical to TRBD2. Per germline, CDR1 SGHTA and CDR2 FQGNSA. After removal of 5 bases from V and 4 bases from J, the junction contained 16 bases not matched to a gene. This CDR3 comprises 19 residues. CDR3 in amino acids: CASSPPSSGRSRWYNEQFF. The CDR3 coding sequence is TGTGCCAGCAGCCCCCCCTCTAGCGGGAGGTCCCGTTGGTACAATGAGCAGTTCTTC.

This clonotype was seen more than once but under ten times. This chain links TRBV6-5 with TRBJ2-3, with 13 nucleotides matching TRBD2. This CDR3 is 18 amino acids long. Trimming at V came to 6 bases and at J to 0 bases, leaving 9 bases not matched to a gene. The V gene's germline CDR1 is MNHEY and CDR2 SVGAGI. The CDR3 reads CASRSTSGRAASTDTQYF. The CDR3 nucleotides are TGTGCCAGCAGATCTACTAGCGGGAGGGCCGCTAGCACAGATACGCAGTATTTT.

The chain uses TRBV5-6 and TRBJ2-5, with D perhaps matching TRBD2 (5 bases). Looked up from germline, CDR1 is SGHDT and CDR2 is YYEEEE. The length of the CDR3 is 15 residues. V dropped 5 bases and J dropped 11 bases, with 25 bases sitting between them. The CDR3 sequence is CASRERRWVEEEQYF. The CDR3 DNA sequence: TGTGCCAGCAGGGAGAGGAGGTGGGTGGAGGAGGAGCAGTACTTC.

The V gene is TRBV11-2, the J gene TRBJ1-2; D call uncertain. V was cut by 8 bases and J by 2 bases, with 12 bases left in between. CDR1 and CDR2 (germline): SGHAT, FQNNGV. CDR3 length: 13 amino acids. DNA for the CDR3: TGTGCCAGCGGCCCTAGCGCCAACTATGGCTACACCTTC. Translation gives CASGPSANYGYTF. The whole variable domain, remainder taken from reference TRBV11-2 and TRBJ1-2, is EAGVAQSPRYKIIEKRQSVAFWCNPISGHATLYWYQQILGQGPKLLIQFQNNGVVDDSQLPKDRFSAERLKGVDSTLKIQPAKLEDSAVYLCASGPSANYGYTFGSGTRLTVV.

The chain links TRBV18 to TRBJ1-2; no reliable D call. V lost 6 bases to trimming and J lost 4 bases, with 15 bases between them. Germline V gene data show CDR1 as KGHSH and CDR2 as LQKENI. CDR3 size: 14 residues. CDR3 region: CASSPDSVIYGYTF. The CDR3 nucleotides read TGTGCCAGCTCCCCCGACTCGGTCATCTATGGCTACACCTTC.

The CDR3 region has the DNA TGTGCCAGCAGCCGTCTAGCGCAACCCTACAATGAGCAGTACTTC. This gives the protein CASSRLAQPYNEQYF. The chain combines TRBV7-3 with TRBJ2-1; D perhaps matches TRBD2 (6 bases). The tail of the sequence fits TRBJ2-7 better, so the J call may be wrong. The CDR3 contains 15 residues. CDR1 is SGHTA, CDR2 FQGTGA, per germline.

The chain is built from TRBV7-9 and TRBJ2-1, with TRBD2 matching 12 bases. There are 15 residues in the CDR3. Germline CDR1 SEHNR, CDR2 FQNEAQ (reference sequence). Trimming at V came to 7 bases and at J to 6 bases, leaving 7 bases not matched to a gene. The DNA for the CDR3 is TGTGCCAGCACCTCCCTAGCGGGAGGGCCCAATGAGCAGTTCTTC. Residues: CASTSLAGGPNEQFF.

The chain combines TRBV12-5 with TRBJ2-1; D is ambiguous. This CDR3 has 14 residues. Trimming removed 1 base at V and 9 bases at J, with 13 bases between. The germline CDR1 and CDR2 sequences are LGHNT and FRNRAP. The CDR3 spells CASGLDFLSREQFF. CDR3 DNA sequence: TGTGCTAGTGGTTTGGACTTCCTCTCGCGTGAGCAGTTCTTC.

The chain carries TRBV20-1 and TRBJ1-6; perhaps TRBD1 as D (5 bases). The germline gives CDR1 DFQATT, CDR2 SNEGSKA (reference sequence). This CDR3 has 16 residues. The V end lost 5 bases, the J end lost 7 bases, and 21 bases lay between the germline ends. The CDR3 sequence is CSAQGPRDGTNSPLHF. CDR3 bases: TGCAGTGCTCAAGGGCCCCGGGACGGAACCAATTCACCCCTCCACTTT.

This clonotype appeared a few times. The V gene is TRBV21-1, the J gene TRBJ2-3; TRBD1 is the table's D call, not checked against the DNA. TRBV21-1 represents a pseudogene. The length of the CDR3 is 13 residues. CDR3 loop: CASSSQGLDTQYF. The CDR3 nucleotides are TGTGCCAGCAGCTCACAGGGGTTAGATACGCAGTATTTT.

The rearrangement joins TRBV4-2 to TRBJ1-2; 9 bases fit TRBD1. Germline CDR1 LGHNA, CDR2 YNFKEQ. Unmatched junction bases numbered 15, after V lost 8 bases and J lost 2 bases. There are 17 residues in the CDR3. The CDR3, as DNA: TGTGCCAGCGACAAGAGGGGACAGGGCGCTCCCAACTATGGCTACACCTTC. Its protein product is CASDKRGQGAPNYGYTF.

The V and J genes are TRBV20-1 and TRBJ1-1; D possibly corresponds to TRBD1 (5 bases). V shed 1 base and J shed 0 bases, with 27 bases lying between them. The CDR3 is 20 residues long. Germline CDR1 DFQATT, CDR2 SNEGSKA (reference sequence). CDR3 in DNA: TGCAGTGCTAGAGGGAAGACTAAAGGGCCAATCAGGGAGGTGAACACTGAAGCTTTCTTT. Its protein product is CSARGKTKGPIREVNTEAFF.

V usage is TRBV29-1 and J usage is TRBJ1-2; 10 bases line up with TRBD1. Trimming removed 6 bases from V and 8 bases from J; junction bases left unmatched: 3. The germline V gene encodes CDR1 SQVTM and CDR2 ANQGSEA. The CDR3 is 11 amino acids. The CDR3 protein is CSVGQGSGYTF. The CDR3 DNA sequence: TGCAGCGTGGGACAGGGGAGCGGCTACACCTTC.

This clonotype was detected once. The V call is TRBV6-5, the J call TRBJ2-2; D not resolved. Germline lookup yields CDR1 MNHEY and CDR2 SVGAGI. Trimming took off 2 bases at V and 4 bases at J, with 5 bases between the two ends. This CDR3 contains 13 residues. The CDR3 loop is CASSYGRTGELFF. CDR3 bases: TGTGCCAGCAGTTACGGTCGCACCGGGGAGCTGTTTTTT.

In DNA, the CDR3 is TGTGCCAGCAGCCAAGCCCGGGACAGGCCCAATCAGCCCCAGCATTTT. Translation: CASSQARDRPNQPQHF. The chain uses TRBV4-2 and TRBJ1-5; 8 bases are shared with TRBD1. The germline CDR1 and CDR2 sequences are LGHNA and YNFKEQ. V lost 1 base to trimming and J lost 3 bases; unmatched junction nucleotides: 5. This CDR3 contains 16 residues.

The V call is TRBV28, the J call TRBJ2-7; TRBD2 matches 11 bases. Unmatched junction bases numbered 5, after V lost 10 bases and J lost 0 bases. Germline loops: CDR1 MDHEN, CDR2 SYDVKM. CDR3 length equals 14 residues. The CDR3 DNA reads TGTGCCATCGGGACTAGCGGAACCTCCTACGAGCAGTACTTC. It specifies CAIGTSGTSYEQYF. The variable domain in full, with the rest retrieved from reference TRBV28 and TRBJ2-7, is DVKVTQSSRYLVKRTGEKVFLECVQDMDHENMFWYRQDPGLGLRLIYFSYDVKMKEKGDIPEGYSVSREKKERFSLILESASTNQTSMYLCAIGTSGTSYEQYFGPGTRLTVT.

This clonotype was seen a handful of times. The chain links TRBV6-5 to TRBJ2-7; tentatively, D is TRBD2 (6 bases). The CDR3 totals 13 residues. The V end was cut by 8 bases, the J end by 3 bases, with 14 bases between. CDR1 and CDR2 from the germline V gene are MNHEY and SVGAGI. CDR3 nucleotide sequence: TGTGCCAGCCGAATGGGACTCCTCTACGAGCAGTACTTC. Translating gives CASRMGLLYEQYF.

This clonotype was seen many times. The genes are TRBV7-8 and TRBJ2-7; 8 bases fit TRBD1. V was pared by 5 bases and J by 0 bases, with 3 bases of the junction left unmatched. CDR1 SGHVS and CDR2 FQNEAQ come from the germline V gene. This CDR3 is 14 amino acids long. The CDR3: CASSVGTGSYEQYF. CDR3 DNA: TGTGCCAGCAGCGTAGGGACAGGCTCCTACGAGCAGTACTTC.

This clonotype was recorded a few times. This chain links TRBV10-3 with TRBJ2-5, with TRBD1 identical over 7 bases. Germline CDR1 is ENHRY and CDR2 is SYGVKD. The V and J ends lost 9 bases and 3 bases, in that order; junction bases with no gene match: 1. This CDR3 contains 11 residues. CDR3 in DNA: TGTGCCATGGGACAGAAAGAGACCCAGTACTTC. It translates to CAMGQKETQYF.

This clonotype has a single count. The chain uses TRBV7-9 and TRBJ2-5, with unresolved D. This CDR3 comprises 17 residues. CDR1 SEHNR and CDR2 FQNEAQ come from the germline V gene (reference sequence). Deletions cut 7 bases from V and 5 bases from J, with 26 bases between. CDR3 bases: TGTGCCAGCAACCGTTTTAAGGATCTAAGCGTTCAGGAGACCCAGTACTTC. As protein: CASNRFKDLSVQETQYF.